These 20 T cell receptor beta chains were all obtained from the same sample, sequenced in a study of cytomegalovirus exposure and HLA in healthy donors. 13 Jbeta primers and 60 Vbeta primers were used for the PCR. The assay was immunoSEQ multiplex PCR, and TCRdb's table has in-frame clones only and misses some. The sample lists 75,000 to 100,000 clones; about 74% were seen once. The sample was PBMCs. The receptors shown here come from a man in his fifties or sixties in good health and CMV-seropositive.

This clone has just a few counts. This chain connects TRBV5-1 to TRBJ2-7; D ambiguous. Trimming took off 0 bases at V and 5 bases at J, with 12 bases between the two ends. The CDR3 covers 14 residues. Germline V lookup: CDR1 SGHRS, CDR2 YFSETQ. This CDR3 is CASSLGQNPNEQYF. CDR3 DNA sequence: TGCGCCAGCAGCTTGGGTCAGAACCCGAACGAGCAGTACTTC.

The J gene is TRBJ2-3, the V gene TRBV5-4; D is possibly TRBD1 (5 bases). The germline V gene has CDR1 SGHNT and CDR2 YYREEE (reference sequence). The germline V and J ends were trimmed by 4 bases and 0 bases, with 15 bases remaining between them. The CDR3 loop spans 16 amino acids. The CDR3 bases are TGTGCCAGCAGCCCCAATGGGGCAGCTAGCACAGATACGCAGTATTTT. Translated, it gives CASSPNGAASTDTQYF.

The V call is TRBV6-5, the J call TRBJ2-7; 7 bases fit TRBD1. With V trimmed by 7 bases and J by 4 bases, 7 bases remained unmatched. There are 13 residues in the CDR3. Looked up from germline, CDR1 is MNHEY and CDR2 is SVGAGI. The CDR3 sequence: CASKRGRIYEQYF. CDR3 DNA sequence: TGTGCCAGCAAAAGGGGGCGCATTTACGAGCAGTACTTC.

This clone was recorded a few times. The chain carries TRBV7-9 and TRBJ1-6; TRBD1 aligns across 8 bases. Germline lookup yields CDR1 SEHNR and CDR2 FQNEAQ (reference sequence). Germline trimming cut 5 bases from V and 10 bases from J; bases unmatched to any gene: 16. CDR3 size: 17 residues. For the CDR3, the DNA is TGTGCCAGCAGCACTCATGACAGGGGCGGAATTAGGTCACCCCTCCACTTT. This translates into CASSTHDRGGIRSPLHF.

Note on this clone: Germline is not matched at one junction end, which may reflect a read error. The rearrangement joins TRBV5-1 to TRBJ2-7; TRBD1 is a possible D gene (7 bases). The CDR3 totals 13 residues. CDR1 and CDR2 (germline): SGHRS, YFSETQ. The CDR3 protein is CASSYASEGAVNF. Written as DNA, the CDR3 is TGCGCCAGCAGCTATGCGTCGGAGGGGGCGGTGAACTTC. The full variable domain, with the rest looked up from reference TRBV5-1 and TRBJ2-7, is KAGVTQTPRYLIKTRGQQVTLSCSPISGHRSVSWYQQTPGQGLQFLFEYFSETQRNKGNFPGRFSGRQFSNSRSEMNVSTLELGDSALYLCASSYASEGAVNFGPGTRLTVT.

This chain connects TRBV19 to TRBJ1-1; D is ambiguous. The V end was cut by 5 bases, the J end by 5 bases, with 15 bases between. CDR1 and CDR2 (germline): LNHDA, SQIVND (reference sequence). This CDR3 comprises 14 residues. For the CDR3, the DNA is TGTGCCAGTAGTCCCAGCGGATGGCGTACTGAAGCTTTCTTT. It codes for CASSPSGWRTEAFF.

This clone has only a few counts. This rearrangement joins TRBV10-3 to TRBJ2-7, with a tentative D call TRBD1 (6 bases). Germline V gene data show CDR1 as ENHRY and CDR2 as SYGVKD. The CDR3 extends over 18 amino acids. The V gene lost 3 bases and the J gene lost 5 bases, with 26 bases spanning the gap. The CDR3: CAISDSIPRGRGRNEQYF. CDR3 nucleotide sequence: TGTGCCATCAGTGATTCTATCCCTCGAGGCAGGGGAAGGAACGAGCAGTACTTC.

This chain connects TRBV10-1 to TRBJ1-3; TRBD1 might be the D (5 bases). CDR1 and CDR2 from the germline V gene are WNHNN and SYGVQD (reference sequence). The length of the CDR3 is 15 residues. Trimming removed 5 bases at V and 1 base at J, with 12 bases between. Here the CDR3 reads CASSPTGTSGNTIYF. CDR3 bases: TGCGCCAGCAGTCCAACCGGGACTTCTGGAAACACCATATATTTT.

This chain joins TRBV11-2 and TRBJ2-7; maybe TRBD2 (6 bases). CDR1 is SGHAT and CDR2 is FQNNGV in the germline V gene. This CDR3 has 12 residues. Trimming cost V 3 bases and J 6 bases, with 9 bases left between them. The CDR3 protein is CASSLGLAEQYF. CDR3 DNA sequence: TGTGCCAGCAGCTTGGGACTGGCCGAGCAGTACTTC.

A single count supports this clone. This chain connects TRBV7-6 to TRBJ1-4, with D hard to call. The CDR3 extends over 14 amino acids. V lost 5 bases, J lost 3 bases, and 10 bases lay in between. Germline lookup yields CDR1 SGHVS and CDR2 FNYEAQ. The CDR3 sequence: CASSRVRANEKLFF. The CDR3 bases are TGTGCCAGCAGCCGAGTGAGGGCTAATGAAAAACTGTTTTTT.

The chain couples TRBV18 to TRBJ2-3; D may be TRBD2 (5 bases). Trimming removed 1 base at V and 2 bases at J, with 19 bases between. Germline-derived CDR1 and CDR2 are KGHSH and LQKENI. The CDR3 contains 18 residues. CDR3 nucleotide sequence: TGTGCCAGCTCACCACGAGAGCCTAACCCGGGGTTCACAGATACGCAGTATTTT. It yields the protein CASSPREPNPGFTDTQYF. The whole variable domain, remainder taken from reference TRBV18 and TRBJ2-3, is NAGVMQNPRHLVRRRGQEARLRCSPMKGHSHVYWYRQLPEEGLKFMVYLQKENIIDESGMPKERFSAEFPKEGPSILRIQQVVRGDSAAYFCASSPREPNPGFTDTQYFGPGTRLTVL.

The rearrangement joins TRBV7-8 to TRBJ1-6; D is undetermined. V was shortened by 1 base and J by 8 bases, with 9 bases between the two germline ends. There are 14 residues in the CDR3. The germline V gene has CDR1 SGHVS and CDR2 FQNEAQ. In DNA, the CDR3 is TGTGCCAGCAGCTTAGGAGTCTTTGATTCACCCCTCCACTTT. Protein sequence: CASSLGVFDSPLHF.

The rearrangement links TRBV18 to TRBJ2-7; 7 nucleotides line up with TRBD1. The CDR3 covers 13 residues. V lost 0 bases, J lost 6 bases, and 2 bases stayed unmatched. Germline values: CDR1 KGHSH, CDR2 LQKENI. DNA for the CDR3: TGTGCCAGCTCACCACCGTCAGGGGGCGAGCAGTACTTC. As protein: CASSPPSGGEQYF.

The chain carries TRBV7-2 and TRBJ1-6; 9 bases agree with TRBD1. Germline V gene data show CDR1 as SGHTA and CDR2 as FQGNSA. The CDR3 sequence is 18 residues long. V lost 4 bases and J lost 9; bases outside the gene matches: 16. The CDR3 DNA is TGTGCCAGCAGCTATGACAGGGGGAGACTATTCGTGGGTTCACCCCTCCACTTT. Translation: CASSYDRGRLFVGSPLHF.

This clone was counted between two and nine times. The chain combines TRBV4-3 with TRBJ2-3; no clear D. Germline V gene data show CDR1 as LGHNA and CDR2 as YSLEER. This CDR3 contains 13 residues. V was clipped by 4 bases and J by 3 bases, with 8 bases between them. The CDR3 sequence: CASSPPGTDTQYF. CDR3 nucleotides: TGCGCCAGCAGCCCCCCAGGAACAGATACGCAGTATTTT.

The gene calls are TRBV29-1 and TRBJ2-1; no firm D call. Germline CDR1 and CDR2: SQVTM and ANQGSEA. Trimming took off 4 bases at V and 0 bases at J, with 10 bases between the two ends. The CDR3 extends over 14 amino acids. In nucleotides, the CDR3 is TGCAGCGTTGTTGAACAGAGCTCCTACAATGAGCAGTTCTTC. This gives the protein CSVVEQSSYNEQFF.

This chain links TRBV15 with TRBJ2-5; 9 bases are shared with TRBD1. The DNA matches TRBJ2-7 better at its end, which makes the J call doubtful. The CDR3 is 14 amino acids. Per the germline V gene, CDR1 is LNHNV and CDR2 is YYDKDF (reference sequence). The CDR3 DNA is TGTGCCACCAGCAGGGGACAGGGAGGGTACGAGCAGTACTTC. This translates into CATSRGQGGYEQYF.

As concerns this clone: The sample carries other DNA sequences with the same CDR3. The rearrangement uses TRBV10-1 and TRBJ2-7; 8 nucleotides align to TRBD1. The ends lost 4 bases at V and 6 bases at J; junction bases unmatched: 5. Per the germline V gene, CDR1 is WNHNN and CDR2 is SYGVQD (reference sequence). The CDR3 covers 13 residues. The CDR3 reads CASSGGQGGEQYF. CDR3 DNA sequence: TGCGCCAGCAGTGGCGGACAGGGTGGCGAGCAGTACTTC.

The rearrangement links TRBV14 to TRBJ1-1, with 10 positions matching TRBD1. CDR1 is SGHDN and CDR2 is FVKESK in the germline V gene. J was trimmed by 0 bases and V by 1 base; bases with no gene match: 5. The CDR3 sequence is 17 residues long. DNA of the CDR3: TGTGCCAGCAGCCAAGCCGGGACAGGGGTAATGAACACTGAAGCTTTCTTT. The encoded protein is CASSQAGTGVMNTEAFF.

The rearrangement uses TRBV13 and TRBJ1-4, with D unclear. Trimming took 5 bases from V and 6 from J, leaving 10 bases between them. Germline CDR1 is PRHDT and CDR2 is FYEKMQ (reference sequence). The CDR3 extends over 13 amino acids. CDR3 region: CASSTDTYEKLFF. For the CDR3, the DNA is TGTGCCAGCAGCACAGACACCTATGAAAAACTGTTTTTT.